This entry concerns a single TCR beta chain. TCRdb's copy holds only in-frame clones and misses some; the assay was immunoSEQ multiplex PCR. The table has approximately 100,000 clones, around nine tenths seen once. This specimen belongs to a study of OX40 agonist ivuxolimab in advanced cancers. Background on the study: The patients' treatment was ivuxolimab, an agonistic anti-OX40 (CD134) antibody.

The CDR3 is 17 amino acids. Trimming removed 3 bases from V and 0 bases from J, with 15 bases in between. Germline V gives CDR1 SGHTA, CDR2 FQGNSA. The starting material was CD4+ or CD8+ T cells sorted from blood, obtained in a trial of the OX40 agonist ivuxolimab. The receptor comes from an adult with an advanced solid tumor such as melanoma, head and neck, liver or kidney cancer. The chain combines TRBV7-2 with TRBJ2-4; no reliable D call. CDR3 in DNA: TGTGCCAGCAGCTTTTCCGGAAGTGGGTTAGCCAAAAACATTCAGTACTTC. This encodes CASSFSGSGLAKNIQYF.